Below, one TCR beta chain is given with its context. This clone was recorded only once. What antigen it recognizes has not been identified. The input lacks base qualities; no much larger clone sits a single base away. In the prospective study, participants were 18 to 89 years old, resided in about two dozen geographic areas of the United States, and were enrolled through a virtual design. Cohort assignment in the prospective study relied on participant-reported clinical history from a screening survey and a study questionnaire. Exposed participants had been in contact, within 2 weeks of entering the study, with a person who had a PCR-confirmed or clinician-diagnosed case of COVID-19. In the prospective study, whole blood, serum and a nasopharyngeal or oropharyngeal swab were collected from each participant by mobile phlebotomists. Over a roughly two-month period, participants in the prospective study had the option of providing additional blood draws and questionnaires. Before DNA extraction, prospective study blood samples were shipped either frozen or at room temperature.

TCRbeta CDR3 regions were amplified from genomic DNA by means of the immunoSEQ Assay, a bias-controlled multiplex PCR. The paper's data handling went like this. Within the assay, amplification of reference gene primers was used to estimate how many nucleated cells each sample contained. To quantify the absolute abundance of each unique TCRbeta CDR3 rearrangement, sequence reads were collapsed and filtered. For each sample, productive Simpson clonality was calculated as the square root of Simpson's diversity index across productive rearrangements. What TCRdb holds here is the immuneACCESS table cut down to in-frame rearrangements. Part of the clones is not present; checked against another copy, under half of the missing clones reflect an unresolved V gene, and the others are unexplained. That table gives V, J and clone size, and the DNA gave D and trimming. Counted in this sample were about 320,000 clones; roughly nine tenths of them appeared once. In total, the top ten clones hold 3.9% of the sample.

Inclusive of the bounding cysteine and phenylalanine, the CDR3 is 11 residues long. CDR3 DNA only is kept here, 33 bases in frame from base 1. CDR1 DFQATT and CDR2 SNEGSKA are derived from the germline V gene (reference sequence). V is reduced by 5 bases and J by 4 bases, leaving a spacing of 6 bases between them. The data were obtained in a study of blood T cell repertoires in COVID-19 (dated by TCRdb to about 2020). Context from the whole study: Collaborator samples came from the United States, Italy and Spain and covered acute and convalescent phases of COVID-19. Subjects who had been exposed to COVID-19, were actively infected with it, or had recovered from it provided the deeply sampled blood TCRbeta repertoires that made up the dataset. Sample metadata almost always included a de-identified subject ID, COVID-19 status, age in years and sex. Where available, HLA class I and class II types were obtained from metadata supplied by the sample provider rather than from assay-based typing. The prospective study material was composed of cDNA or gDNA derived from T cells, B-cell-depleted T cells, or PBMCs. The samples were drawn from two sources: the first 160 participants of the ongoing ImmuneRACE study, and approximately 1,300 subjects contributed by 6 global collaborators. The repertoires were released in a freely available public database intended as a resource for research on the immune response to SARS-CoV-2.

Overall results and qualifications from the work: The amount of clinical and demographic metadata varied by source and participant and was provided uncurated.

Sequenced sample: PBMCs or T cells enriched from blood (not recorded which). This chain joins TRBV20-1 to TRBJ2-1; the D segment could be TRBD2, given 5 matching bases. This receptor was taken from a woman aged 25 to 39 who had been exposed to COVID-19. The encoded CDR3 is CSAWTYNEQFF. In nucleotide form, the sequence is TGCAGTGCTTGGACTTACAATGAGCAGTTCTTC.